The T cell receptor beta chain under discussion was sequenced for a study of CD8 T cells in Susac syndrome. An amount of RNA that ranged from roughly 0.5 to 1 ug was reverse transcribed with random hexamers. Multiplex PCR with immunoSEQ amplified the TCR beta CDR3 across 54 Vbeta and 13 Jbeta. TCRdb called the immunoSEQ multiplex PCR reads again in MiXCR, with one record for every CDR3 protein. The table includes some 160,000 distinct CDR3 sequences, more than 90% detected once. This clonotype was seen just once. CDR1 ENHRY and CDR2 SYGVKD come from the germline V gene. This CDR3 has 14 residues. Trimming left V 6 bases short and J 3 bases short, with 12 bases between.

This TCR was sampled from a human donor with Susac syndrome. The rearrangement joins TRBV10-3 to TRBJ1-5; D not resolved. Sequencing input: CD4+ T cells from PBMCs. The CDR3 DNA follows: TGTGCCATCAGCGACTTGGAATCCAATCAGCCCCAGCATTTT. Translated: CAISDLESNQPQHF.